The 28 T cell receptor beta chains reported below all come from one sample, sequenced in a study of T cells after yellow fever vaccination. A single record per CDR3 protein comes from TCRdb applying MiXCR to the 5' RACE reads. The top ten hold 20% to 25% of the sample, which has some 80,000 distinct CDR3 sequences, approximately 12% seen once. The sample was CD8+ T cells not binding an NS4B(214-222) dextramer, sorted from PBMCs, taken roughly 20 days after the first yellow fever vaccination. These receptors originate from a man aged 18 to 30 who received the YFV17D yellow fever vaccine.

This clonotype was seen a handful of times. The rearrangement joins TRBV9 to TRBJ1-1, with D possibly matching TRBD1 (5 bases). CDR3 length equals 16 residues. Trimming took 5 bases from V and 5 from J, leaving 22 bases between them. Germline-derived CDR1 and CDR2 are SGDLS and YYNGEE. CDR3 coding DNA: TGTGCCAGCAGAGGGGACCTCGGGTCTTCAGGGACTGAAGCTTTCTTT. Translation: CASRGDLGSSGTEAFF.

This clonotype was counted a few times. The chain couples TRBV7-8 to TRBJ2-2; 10 bases align to TRBD2. Germline assignment: CDR1 SGHVS and CDR2 FQNEAQ. The J segment lost 0 bases and the V segment lost 5 bases, leaving 3 bases of the junction unmatched. CDR3 length: 16 residues. The CDR3 DNA follows: TGTGCCAGCAGCAATCTAGCGGGGGCGAACACCGGGGAGCTGTTTTTT. As protein: CASSNLAGANTGELFF.

Only a few counts were recorded for this clonotype. The V call is TRBV30, the J call TRBJ2-1; possibly TRBD2 for D (5 bases). Germline-derived CDR1 and CDR2 are GTSNPN and SVGIG (reference sequence). V shed 2 bases and J shed 0 bases, with 8 bases lying between them. The CDR3 length is 14 residues. The CDR3 coding sequence is TGTGCCTGGAGTCGGGGAAGCTCCTACAATGAGCAGTTCTTC. Protein sequence: CAWSRGSSYNEQFF.

This chain links TRBV5-5 with TRBJ2-7, with D unclear. Germline V gene sequence: CDR1 SGHKS, CDR2 YYEKEE (reference sequence). With 4 bases removed from V and 1 base from J, the gap between germline ends came to 9 bases. The CDR3 length is 13 residues. CDR3 in DNA: TGTGCCAGCAGCCCGGTTTTGTCCTACGAGCAGTACTTC. Protein product: CASSPVLSYEQYF.

The table lists this clonotype with a few counts. The rearrangement uses TRBV27 and TRBJ2-1; D unresolved. This CDR3 is built from 11 residues. CDR1 is MNHEY and CDR2 is SMNVEV in the germline V gene (reference sequence). Trimming removed 7 bases at V and 10 bases at J, with 11 bases between. CDR3 sequence reads: CASTEGYEQFF. The CDR3 DNA reads TGTGCCAGCACCGAAGGGTACGAGCAGTTCTTC.

The table lists this clonotype with a few counts. The chain joins TRBV12-3 or TRBV12-4 to TRBJ2-1; 7 nucleotides match TRBD2. With V trimmed by 6 bases and J by 14 bases, 10 bases remained unmatched. This CDR3 has 12 amino acids. CDR3: CASSPSIRGEFF. For the CDR3, the DNA is TGTGCCAGCAGCCCCTCGATTCGGGGGGAGTTCTTC.

The V call is TRBV6-4, the J call TRBJ2-1, with TRBD2 matching 7 bases. The CDR3 contains 16 residues. The J segment lost 0 bases and the V segment lost 5 bases, leaving 7 bases of the junction unmatched. CDR1 and CDR2 from the germline V gene are MRHNA and SNTAGT. CDR3 sequence: CASSLSTSLSYNEQFF. The DNA for the CDR3 is TGTGCCAGCAGTCTCTCGACTAGCCTCTCCTACAATGAGCAGTTCTTC.

To note about this clonotype: At one of its ends the junction is not consistent with the germline gene, which may arise from a read error. The chain's CDR3 is CASSVADRRTDTQYF. In nucleotides, the CDR3 is TGTGCCAGCAGCGTAGCGGACAGGCGCACAGATACGCAGTATTTT. V gene TRBV7-9 combines with J gene TRBJ2-3, with D possibly matching TRBD1 (7 bases). Germline V gene sequence: CDR1 SEHNR, CDR2 FQNEAQ (reference sequence). The CDR3 length is 15 residues.

The CDR3 coding sequence is TGTGCCACCAGCAGCGGACAGTTCTCTGGAAACACCATATATTTT. Translation gives CATSSGQFSGNTIYF. The genes are TRBV15 and TRBJ1-3, with D perhaps TRBD1 (6 bases). Germline V lookup: CDR1 LNHNV, CDR2 YYDKDF (reference sequence). The CDR3 runs 15 residues. V was pared by 3 bases and J by 0 bases, with 9 bases between. The variable domain in full, with the rest retrieved from reference TRBV15 and TRBJ1-3, is DAMVIQNPRYQVTQFGKPVTLSCSQTLNHNVMYWYQQKSSQAPKLLFHYYDKDFNNEADTPDNFQSRRPNTSFCFLDIRSPGLGDTAMYLCATSSGQFSGNTIYFGEGSWLTVV.

This chain uses TRBV24-1 with TRBJ2-1, with D unclear. Per the germline V gene, CDR1 is KGHDR and CDR2 is SFDVKD. The CDR3 loop spans 15 amino acids. Trimming took off 4 bases at V and 9 bases at J, with 18 bases between the two ends. The CDR3 spells CATSDPNRRVGEQFF. The CDR3 DNA is TGTGCCACCAGTGACCCAAACCGACGGGTCGGTGAGCAGTTCTTC.

This clonotype has a count of ten or more. This chain uses TRBV29-1 with TRBJ2-1; the D gene is possibly TRBD2 (7 bases). Germline V gives CDR1 SQVTM, CDR2 ANQGSEA. CDR3 length equals 16 residues. Trimming shortened V by 3 bases and J by 8 bases, and 23 bases separated the two germline ends. The CDR3 loop reads CSVEDAGADGSDEQFF. The CDR3 DNA reads as TGCAGCGTTGAGGACGCGGGGGCCGATGGTTCAGATGAGCAGTTCTTC.

The chain couples TRBV6-5 to TRBJ1-4, with TRBD1 matching over 7 bases. The CDR3 is 16 amino acids. Trimming took 4 bases from V and 7 from J; bases not matched to a gene: 12. Germline CDR1 MNHEY, CDR2 SVGAGI. The CDR3, as DNA: TGTGCCAGCAGTTCCCAGGGGGGCATAGCGCGTGAAAAACTGTTTTTT. This encodes CASSSQGGIAREKLFF.

The V and J genes are TRBV29-1 and TRBJ2-5, with D perhaps TRBD1 (6 bases). Germline V lookup: CDR1 SQVTM, CDR2 ANQGSEA. V was pared by 6 bases and J by 5 bases, with 16 bases between. The CDR3 is made up of 13 amino acids. The DNA of the CDR3 is TGCAGCGTGTCCCGGGACACTGATGAGACCCAGTACTTC. It specifies CSVSRDTDETQYF.

The gene calls are TRBV12-3 or TRBV12-4 and TRBJ2-7, with D tentatively TRBD1 (5 bases). This CDR3 comprises 13 residues. Trimming removed 1 base from V and 4 bases from J, with 8 bases in between. CDR3: CASSLGQFYEQYV. In DNA form, the CDR3 reads TGTGCCAGCAGTTTAGGACAGTTTTACGAGCAGTACGTC.

This clonotype showed up just a few times. The rearrangement uses TRBV20-1 and TRBJ2-7; D is undetermined. The V end was cut by 6 bases, the J end by 3 bases, with 18 bases between. The CDR3 spans 14 residues. Germline CDR1 DFQATT, CDR2 SNEGSKA (reference sequence). The CDR3 loop reads CSANLIVSSYEQYF. In nucleotides, the CDR3 is TGCAGTGCCAATTTAATTGTGTCCAGCTACGAGCAGTACTTC.

This clonotype was observed at least ten times. This chain links TRBV4-2 with TRBJ2-2; TRBD1 agrees at 8 bases. Germline loops: CDR1 LGHNA, CDR2 YNFKEQ. Trimming cost V 3 bases and J 6 bases; bases outside gene matches: 6. This CDR3 comprises 15 residues. The CDR3 is CASSQETGEPGELFF. The CDR3 DNA follows: TGTGCCAGCAGCCAGGAGACAGGGGAGCCCGGGGAGCTGTTTTTT.

The CDR3 nucleotides are TGCGCCAGCAGCCCAGGGGGCCTCCAAGAGACCCAGTACTTC. This translates into CASSPGGLQETQYF. The V gene is TRBV4-1, the J gene TRBJ2-5; 8 positions match TRBD1. Germline V lookup: CDR1 MGHRA, CDR2 YSYEKL. Trimming took 4 bases from V and 1 from J; bases not matched to a gene: 2. The CDR3 consists of 14 residues.

This clonotype has more than one count but fewer than ten. The chain is built from TRBV19 and TRBJ1-1; the match to TRBD1 covers 9 bases. Germline loops: CDR1 LNHDA, CDR2 SQIVND (reference sequence). The CDR3 is made up of 13 amino acids. V lost 7 bases to trimming and J lost 2 bases; unmatched junction nucleotides: 2. CDR3 amino acids: CASMGQGNTEAFF. The DNA for the CDR3 is TGTGCCAGTATGGGACAGGGAAACACTGAAGCTTTCTTT. The whole variable domain, filled in from reference TRBV19 and TRBJ1-1, reads DGGITQSPKYLFRKEGQNVTLSCEQNLNHDAMYWYRQDPGQGLRLIYYSQIVNDFQKGDIAEGYSVSREKKESFPLTVTSAQKNPTAFYLCASMGQGNTEAFFGQGTRLTVV.

The V and J genes are TRBV20-1 and TRBJ1-1, with a possible D match to TRBD1 (5 bases). Trimming removed 5 bases at V and 14 bases at J, with 18 bases between. Germline CDR1 reads DFQATT; CDR2 reads SNEGSKA (reference sequence). The length of the CDR3 is 11 residues. DNA for the CDR3: TGCAGTGCTTCTGACAGATCGCATTGGTTCTTT. As protein: CSASDRSHWFF.

This clonotype came up a few times. As DNA, the CDR3 is TGTGCCAGCAGCGTAGAAGGGACAGGGGGCGACGAGCAGTACTTC. This encodes CASSVEGTGGDEQYF. The chain employs TRBV9 and TRBJ2-7; TRBD1 matches 12 bases. CDR1 is SGDLS and CDR2 is YYNGEE in the germline V gene. CDR3 length: 15 residues. Trimming removed 0 bases from V and 5 bases from J; junction bases left unmatched: 3.

The rearrangement uses TRBV6-1 and TRBJ2-1; 9 bases align to TRBD1. This CDR3 spans 15 amino acids. Losses at the gene ends were 5 bases for V and 3 bases for J; bases not matched to a gene: 5. Germline V gene sequence: CDR1 MNHNS, CDR2 SASEGT. The CDR3 protein is CASSPDRGNYNEQFF. CDR3 sequence (DNA): TGTGCCAGCAGTCCAGACAGGGGGAACTACAATGAGCAGTTCTTC.

In this sample, this clonotype turned up a few times. V is TRBV12-3 or TRBV12-4 and J is TRBJ2-2; no firm D call. The CDR3 length is 13 residues. The V gene lost 6 bases and the J gene lost 6 bases, with 11 bases spanning the gap. The CDR3 is CASSPLGPGELFF. CDR3 DNA sequence: TGTGCCAGCAGCCCACTTGGGCCCGGGGAGCTGTTTTTT.

The V call is TRBV6-5, the J call TRBJ2-5; 8 nucleotides agree with TRBD2. The ends lost 2 bases at V and 4 bases at J; junction bases unmatched: 6. In germline, CDR1 is MNHEY, CDR2 SVGAGI. The CDR3 spans 15 residues. This CDR3 reads CASSYVLGLGETQYF. CDR3 nucleotides: TGTGCCAGCAGTTACGTTTTGGGACTAGGAGAGACCCAGTACTTC.

This clonotype turned up a few times. This chain connects TRBV6-6 to TRBJ1-1; 7 bases are a match to TRBD1. CDR3 length: 12 amino acids. From germline, CDR1 is MNHNY and CDR2 SVGAGI (reference sequence). With 0 bases clipped from V and 11 bases from J, the junction kept 3 bases outside the gene matches. CDR3 sequence reads: CASSYSIRGAFF. In DNA, the CDR3 is TGTGCCAGCAGTTACTCGATCAGGGGGGCTTTCTTT.

The sample holds a few counts of this clonotype. The chain combines TRBV29-1 with TRBJ1-1; D uncertain. The CDR3 spans 12 residues. Per germline, CDR1 SQVTM and CDR2 ANQGSEA. Between the trimmed V and J ends, which lost 4 bases and 1 base, there was a span of 7 bases. The CDR3 DNA sequence: TGCAGCGTTGGGAGACAGAACACTGAAGCTTTCTTT. It specifies CSVGRQNTEAFF.

The V gene is TRBV29-1, the J gene TRBJ1-3; perhaps TRBD1 as D (6 bases). Germline V gene data show CDR1 as SQVTM and CDR2 as ANQGSEA. The CDR3 is 14 residues long. Trimming took off 7 bases at V and 5 bases at J, with 18 bases between the two ends. The CDR3 is CSAFTGQGRNTIYF. The CDR3 region has the DNA TGCAGCGCTTTTACGGGGCAGGGGAGAAACACCATATATTTT.

The chain uses TRBV4-1 and TRBJ2-1; D gene uncertain. V was shortened by 1 base and J by 8 bases, with 6 bases between the two germline ends. The V gene's germline CDR1 is MGHRA and CDR2 YSYEKL. There are 12 residues in the CDR3. The CDR3 spells CASSQVDDEQFF. DNA of the CDR3: TGCGCCAGCAGCCAAGTTGACGATGAGCAGTTCTTC.

This clonotype came up a few times. This chain connects TRBV6-5 to TRBJ2-5; D may match TRBD1 or TRBD2 (5 bases each). V lost 2 bases and J lost 5, with 18 bases in between. The CDR3 is made up of 16 amino acids. Germline loops: CDR1 MNHEY, CDR2 SVGAGI. CDR3 nucleotide sequence: TGTGCCAGCAGTTACGACCCGGGACCACGTCAGGAGACCCAGTACTTC. This sequence encodes CASSYDPGPRQETQYF.